This T cell receptor beta chain was identified during a study of CD4 T cells in relation to SARS-CoV-2 and coronaviruses. CD4+ T cells from unexposed donors were obtained before the COVID-19 pandemic (2011-2018). CD4 enrichment then naive enrichment separated naive from memory CD4+ cells. Uncultured naive and memory CD4+ T cells supplied DNA for deep TCR-beta sequencing. TCRdb's copy holds only in-frame clones and misses some; the assay was immunoSEQ multiplex PCR. This repertoire shows some 69,000 clones, 94% found once; its top ten account for 0.13% to 0.15%. The sequence was collected from a human donor in good health. Source material: naive CD4+ T cells from PBMCs. Subset in this sample: naive CD4+ T cells isolated by negative enrichment.

CDR3 region: CASSPLQGDGNQPQHF. As DNA, the CDR3 is TGTGCCAGTAGTCCCCTACAGGGGGACGGCAATCAGCCCCAGCATTTT. The chain uses TRBV19 and TRBJ1-5; 8 nucleotides agree with TRBD1. Trimming at V came to 5 bases and at J to 2 bases, leaving 8 bases not matched to a gene. The CDR3 sequence is 16 residues long. The V gene's germline CDR1 is LNHDA and CDR2 SQIVND (reference sequence).